This T cell receptor (beta chain) derives from a study of cytomegalovirus exposure and HLA in healthy donors. Donors counted as nominally healthy when sampled, yet unrecorded immune exposures were likely. A remark on this clone: No antigen is known for it. The same CDR3 can be traced to other DNA sequences in this sample.

Germline V gene lookup returns CDR1 PRHDT and CDR2 FYEKMQ (reference sequence). V lost 5 bases, J lost 0 bases, and 12 bases stayed unmatched. CDR3 length equals 20 residues. Regarding the study as a whole: What TCR beta sequences reportedly achieved was accurate prediction of HLA-A and HLA-B alleles in most subjects. The availability of immune exposure information extended only to CMV serostatus. Further analysis was carried out later, and it showed several of the most significant clusters appearing linked to common viral pathogens.

It was with 60 Vbeta and 13 Jbeta primers that the PCR ran. TCRdb's copy holds only in-frame clones and misses some; the assay was immunoSEQ multiplex PCR. The sample includes about 120,000 clones, approximately 75% of them seen just once. The sequenced material came from PBMCs. This chain uses TRBV13 with TRBJ2-1; 14 bases are shared with TRBD2. The TCR sequence derives from a man aged 35-49 years in good health and CMV-seronegative. The CDR3 nucleotides read TGTGCCAGCAGCCTATATACCCGGACTAGCGGGAGGAGCTCCTACAATGAGCAGTTCTTC. Its translation is CASSLYTRTSGRSSYNEQFF.